This T cell receptor beta chain was captured by sequencing in a study of shared clonotypes between healthy human individuals. In the study overall: Researchers assigned three CD4 naive, three CD4 memory, two CD8 naive and one CD8 memory plate to each donor. Study outcomes and limitations: Clonotype sharing across a handful of donors was observed for around 5% of naive CD4 clonotypes.

TCRdb's table, derived via immunoSEQ multiplex PCR, lists solely in-frame clones and lacks some. The table records some 1.4 million clones, around 95% of them present only once. V was cut by 7 bases and J by 2 bases, with 12 bases left in between. Germline CDR1 and CDR2: LNHDA and SQIVND (reference sequence). CDR3 length: 14 amino acids. As concerns this clone: The antigen is not known.

The receptor comes from a man aged 25 to 40 in good health. The chain couples TRBV19 to TRBJ2-4, with D perhaps matching TRBD2 (5 bases). The sample comprised naive CD4+ T cells sorted from blood. Subset indicated: CD45RA+ positively selected. The CDR3 loop is CASKDGGTKNIQYF. CDR3 DNA: TGTGCCAGTAAGGACGGAGGTACCAAAAACATTCAGTACTTC.